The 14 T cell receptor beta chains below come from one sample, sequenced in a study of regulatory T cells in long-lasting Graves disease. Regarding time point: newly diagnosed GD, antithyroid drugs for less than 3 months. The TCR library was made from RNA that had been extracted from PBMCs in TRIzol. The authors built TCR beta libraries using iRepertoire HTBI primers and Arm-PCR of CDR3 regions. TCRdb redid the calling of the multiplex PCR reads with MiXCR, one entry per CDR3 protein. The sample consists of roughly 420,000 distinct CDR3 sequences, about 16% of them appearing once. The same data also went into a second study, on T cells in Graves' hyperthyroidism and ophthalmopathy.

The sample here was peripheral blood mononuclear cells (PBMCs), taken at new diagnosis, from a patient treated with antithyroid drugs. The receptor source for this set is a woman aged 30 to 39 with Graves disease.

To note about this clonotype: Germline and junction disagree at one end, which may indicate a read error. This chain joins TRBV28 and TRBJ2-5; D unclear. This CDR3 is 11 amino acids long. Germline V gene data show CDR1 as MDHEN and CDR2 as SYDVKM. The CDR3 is CASSLPNEQLF. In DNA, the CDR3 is TGTGCCAGCAGCCTCCCAAATGAGCAGCTCTTC.

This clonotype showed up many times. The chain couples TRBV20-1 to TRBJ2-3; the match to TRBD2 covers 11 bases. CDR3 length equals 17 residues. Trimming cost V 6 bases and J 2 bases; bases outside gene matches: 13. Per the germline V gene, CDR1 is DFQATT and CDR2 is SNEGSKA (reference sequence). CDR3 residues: CSANPSLAGVSTDTQYF. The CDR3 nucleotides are TGCAGTGCCAACCCTTCACTAGCGGGAGTTTCCACAGATACGCAGTATTTT.

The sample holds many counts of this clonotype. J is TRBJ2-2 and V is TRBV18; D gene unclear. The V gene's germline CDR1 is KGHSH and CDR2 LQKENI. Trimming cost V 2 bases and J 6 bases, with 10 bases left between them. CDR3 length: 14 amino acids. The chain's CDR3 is CASSPRLSAGELFF. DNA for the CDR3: TGTGCCAGCTCACCAAGGTTATCCGCCGGGGAGCTGTTTTTT.

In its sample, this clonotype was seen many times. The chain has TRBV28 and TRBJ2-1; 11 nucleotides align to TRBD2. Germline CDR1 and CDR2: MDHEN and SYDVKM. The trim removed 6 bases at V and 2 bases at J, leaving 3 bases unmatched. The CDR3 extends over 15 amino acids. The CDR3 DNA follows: TGTGCCAGCAGCTCACTAGCGGGGGCCTACAATGAGCAGTTCTTC. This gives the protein CASSSLAGAYNEQFF.

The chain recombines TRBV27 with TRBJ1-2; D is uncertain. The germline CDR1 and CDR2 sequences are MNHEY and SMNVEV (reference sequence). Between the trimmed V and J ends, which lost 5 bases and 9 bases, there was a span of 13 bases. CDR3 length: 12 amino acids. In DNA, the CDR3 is TGTGCCAGCAGTCCCCGCCTGGGGAGCTACACCTTC. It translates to CASSPRLGSYTF.

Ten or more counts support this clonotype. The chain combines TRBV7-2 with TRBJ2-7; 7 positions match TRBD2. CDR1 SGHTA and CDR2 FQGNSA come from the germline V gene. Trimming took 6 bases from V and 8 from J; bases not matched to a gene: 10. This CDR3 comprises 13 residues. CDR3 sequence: CASRLGEGKQQYF. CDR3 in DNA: TGTGCCAGCAGACTAGGGGAGGGTAAGCAGCAGTACTTC.

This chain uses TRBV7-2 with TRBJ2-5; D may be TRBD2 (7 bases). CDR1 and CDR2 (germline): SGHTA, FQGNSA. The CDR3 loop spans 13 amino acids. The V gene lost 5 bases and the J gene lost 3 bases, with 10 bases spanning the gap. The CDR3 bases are TGTGCCAGCAGCAGGGAGGGGGAAGAGACCCAGTACTTC. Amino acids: CASSREGEETQYF.

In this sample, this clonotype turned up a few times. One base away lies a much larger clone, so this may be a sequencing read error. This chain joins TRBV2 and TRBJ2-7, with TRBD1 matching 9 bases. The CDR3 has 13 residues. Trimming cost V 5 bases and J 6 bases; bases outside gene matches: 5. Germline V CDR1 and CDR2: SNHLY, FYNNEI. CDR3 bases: TGTGCCAGCAGTTCGGACAGGGGCTGCGAGCAGTACTTC. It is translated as CASSSDRGCEQYF. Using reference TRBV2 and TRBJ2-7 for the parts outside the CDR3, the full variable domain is EPEVTQTPSHQVTQMGQEVILRCVPISNHLYFYWYRQILGQKVEFLVSFYNNEISEKSEIFDDQFSVERPDGSNFTLKIRSTKLEDSAMYFCASSSDRGCEQYFGPGTRLTVT.

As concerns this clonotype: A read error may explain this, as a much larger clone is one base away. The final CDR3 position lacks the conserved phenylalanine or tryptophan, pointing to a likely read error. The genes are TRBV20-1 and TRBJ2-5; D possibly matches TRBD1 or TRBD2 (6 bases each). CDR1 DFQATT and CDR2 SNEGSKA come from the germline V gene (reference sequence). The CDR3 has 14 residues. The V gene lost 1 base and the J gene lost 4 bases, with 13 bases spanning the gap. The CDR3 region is CSARVRGARETQYS. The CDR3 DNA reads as TGCAGTGCTAGAGTTAGGGGGGCGAGAGAGACCCAGTACTCC.

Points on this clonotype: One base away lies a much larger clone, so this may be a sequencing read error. CDR3 sequence (DNA): TGTGCCAGCAGCCGCCCCACTAGCGGGGCCTGGGAGCCGTACTTC. Translated: CASSRPTSGAWEPYF. The rearrangement links TRBV3-1 to TRBJ2-7; 10 nucleotides agree with TRBD2. Germline assignment: CDR1 LGHDT and CDR2 YNNKEL (reference sequence). The CDR3 covers 15 residues.

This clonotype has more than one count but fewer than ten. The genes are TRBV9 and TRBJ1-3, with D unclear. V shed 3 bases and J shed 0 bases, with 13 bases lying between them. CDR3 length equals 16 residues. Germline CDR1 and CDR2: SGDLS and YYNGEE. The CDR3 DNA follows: TGTGCCAGCAGCGGGCCTCCTTATAACTCTGGAAACACCATATATTTT. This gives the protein CASSGPPYNSGNTIYF.

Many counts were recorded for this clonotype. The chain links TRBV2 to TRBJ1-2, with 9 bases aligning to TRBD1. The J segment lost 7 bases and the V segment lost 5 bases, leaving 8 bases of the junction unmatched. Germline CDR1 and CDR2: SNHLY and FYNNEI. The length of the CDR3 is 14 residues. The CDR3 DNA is TGTGCCAGCAGTTCTACAGGGGGCATGGGTGGCTACACCTTC. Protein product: CASSSTGGMGGYTF.

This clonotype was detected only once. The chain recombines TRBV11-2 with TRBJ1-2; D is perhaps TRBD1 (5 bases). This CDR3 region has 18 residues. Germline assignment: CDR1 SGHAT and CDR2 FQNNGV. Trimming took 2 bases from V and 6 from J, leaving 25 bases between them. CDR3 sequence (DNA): TGTGCCAGCAGCTTATCTGGGGGGGTGTTGACTAGGTCGAATGGCTACACCTTC. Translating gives CASSLSGGVLTRSNGYTF.

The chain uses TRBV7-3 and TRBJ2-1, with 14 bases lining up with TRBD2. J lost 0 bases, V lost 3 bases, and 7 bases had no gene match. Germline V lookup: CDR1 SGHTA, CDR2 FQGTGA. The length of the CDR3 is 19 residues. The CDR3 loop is CASSLSLGTSGSSYNEQFF. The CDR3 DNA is TGTGCCAGCAGCTTGAGCTTAGGGACTAGCGGGAGCTCCTACAATGAGCAGTTCTTC.